Listed below are T cell receptor beta chains from one sample, sequenced in a study of cytomegalovirus exposure and HLA in healthy donors. The data were produced by immunoSEQ multiplex PCR, yet TCRdb's version contains in-frame clones alone and is incomplete. The sample includes over 150,000 clones, 65% to 70% of them seen just once. Sequences were obtained from PBMCs. These TCRs come from a woman younger than 30 in good health and CMV-seropositive. Each CDR3 is given with its conserved first and last residue. The D gene is left open where the match is weak. Size tells how often a clone was seen (once, few, many) or the class of an expanded clone, and some rows leave it out.

J gene,D gene,V gene,clone size,CDR3 protein,CDR3 DNA
TRBJ2-7,TRBD1,TRBV18,NA,CASSVTGKLYEQYF,TGTGCCAGCTCCGTGACAGGGAAGTTGTACGAGCAGTACTTC
TRBJ1-1,NA,TRBV6-1,NA,CAIRTALLNTEAFF,TGTGCCATCAGGACAGCACTATTGAACACTGAAGCTTTCTTT
TRBJ2-7,NA,TRBV29-1,once,CSVAGTNYEQYF,TGCAGCGTGGCCGGGACAAACTACGAGCAGTACTTC
TRBJ2-7,NA,TRBV9,few,CASSAHDYYEQYF,TGTGCCAGCAGCGCGCACGACTATTACGAGCAGTACTTC
TRBJ2-7,TRBD1,TRBV7-2,NA,CASSLGGTGFREQYF,TGTGCCAGCAGCTTAGGGGGGACAGGGTTTCGCGAGCAGTACTTC
TRBJ2-5,TRBD2,TRBV18,NA,CASSPPGLQETQYF,TGTGCCAGCTCACCACCGGGACTACAAGAGACCCAGTACTTC
TRBJ1-2,TRBD1,TRBV28,NA,CASSGLGQGAENYGYTF,TGTGCCAGCAGTGGATTGGGACAGGGGGCGGAGAACTATGGCTACACCTTC
TRBJ2-2,TRBD2,TRBV6-6,NA,CASKRLAARAGGLFF,TGTGCCAGCAAGCGACTAGCGGCTAGAGCCGGGGGGCTGTTTTTT
TRBJ1-4,NA,TRBV19,NA,CASSIAGGIEKLFF,TGTGCCAGTAGTATCGCTGGGGGGATCGAAAAACTGTTTTTT
TRBJ2-7,NA,TRBV5-5,once,CASSFLRGYEQYF,TGTGCCAGCAGCTTTCTCAGGGGCTACGAGCAGTACTTC
TRBJ2-7,TRBD2,TRBV5-1,NA,CASSLGLPYDEQYF,TGCGCCAGCAGCCTGGGACTACCCTACGACGAGCAGTACTTC
TRBJ1-2,NA,TRBV19,once,CASTQNPGFEGGYTF,TGTGCCAGTACCCAAAACCCGGGGTTTGAAGGGGGCTACACCTTC
TRBJ1-5,NA,TRBV27,few,CASSLEYRGPQHF,TGTGCCAGCAGCCTAGAGTATCGAGGGCCCCAGCATTTT
TRBJ1-2,NA,TRBV13,NA,CASSSGLGAGGYTF,TGTGCCAGCAGCTCCGGGTTGGGGGCCGGTGGCTACACCTTC
TRBJ2-2,TRBD1,TRBV27,few,CASSKGQASNTGELFF,TGTGCCAGCAGTAAGGGACAGGCCTCGAACACCGGGGAGCTGTTTTTT
TRBJ1-1,NA,TRBV7-2,NA,CASSRIPGTEAFF,TGTGCCAGCAGCCGGATCCCGGGTACTGAAGCTTTCTTT